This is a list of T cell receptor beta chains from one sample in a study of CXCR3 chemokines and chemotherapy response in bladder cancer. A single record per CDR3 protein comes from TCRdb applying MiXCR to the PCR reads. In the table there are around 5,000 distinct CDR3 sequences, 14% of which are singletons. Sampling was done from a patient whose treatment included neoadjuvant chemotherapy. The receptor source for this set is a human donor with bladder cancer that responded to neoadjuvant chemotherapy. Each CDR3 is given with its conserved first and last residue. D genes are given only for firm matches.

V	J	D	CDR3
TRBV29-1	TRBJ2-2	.	CSADLGYTGELFF
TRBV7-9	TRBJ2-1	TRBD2	CASSYGLAGANEQFF
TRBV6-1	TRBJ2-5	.	CASSEPPPETQYF
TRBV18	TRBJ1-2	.	CASSPPTESYGYTF
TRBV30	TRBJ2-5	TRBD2	CAWSTGRAQETQYF
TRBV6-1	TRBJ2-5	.	CASSEAFGGAQTQYF
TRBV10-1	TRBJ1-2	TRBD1	CASHAGTDYGYTF
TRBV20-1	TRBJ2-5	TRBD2	CSASPSGGVGQYF
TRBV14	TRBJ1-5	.	CASSQFIGQPQHF
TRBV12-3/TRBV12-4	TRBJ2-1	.	CASSFAENNEQFF
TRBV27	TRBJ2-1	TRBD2	CASRSLLAGPYNEQFF
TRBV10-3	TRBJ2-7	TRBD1	CAISGGTGSYEQYF
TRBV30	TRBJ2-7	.	CAWSVVGGYEQYF
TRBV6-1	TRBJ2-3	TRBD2	CASSGGTSGRGTDTQYF
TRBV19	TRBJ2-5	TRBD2	CASSIVGRRETQYF
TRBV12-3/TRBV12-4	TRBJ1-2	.	CASSLVSLDYGYTF
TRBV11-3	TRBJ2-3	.	CASSSLGKDTQYF
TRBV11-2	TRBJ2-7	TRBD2	CASSYGLAGGEQYF
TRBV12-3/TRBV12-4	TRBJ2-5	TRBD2	CASSQHSGRRRETQYF
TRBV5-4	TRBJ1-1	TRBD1	CASSWDRSLEAFF
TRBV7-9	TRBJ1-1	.	CASSLIRGTEAFF
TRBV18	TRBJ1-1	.	CASSPLPDRQDTEAFF
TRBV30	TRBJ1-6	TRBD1	CAWTLTGESPLHF
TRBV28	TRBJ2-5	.	CASSSLQTGTQYF
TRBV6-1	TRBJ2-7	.	CASGRAVNYEQYF
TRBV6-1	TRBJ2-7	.	CASSTPRGNYEQYF
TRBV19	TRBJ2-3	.	CASTDYTGDTQYF
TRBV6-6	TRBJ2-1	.	CASRSWTSGTPFLTYNEQFF